This T cell receptor (beta chain) was documented in a study of blood T cell repertoires in COVID-19. Sequencing was performed with immunoSEQ multiplex PCR; in TCRdb, only in-frame clones are kept and a portion is missing. Seen here are over 350,000 clones, roughly 90% observed once, and the top ten hold 0.97%. Germline V gene lookup returns CDR1 SQVTM and CDR2 ANQGSEA. The CDR3 consists of 13 residues. V was pared by 5 bases and J by 2 bases, with 10 bases between. This receptor was taken from a woman aged 30 to 39 with acute COVID-19. The specimen sequenced was PBMCs or T cells enriched from blood (not recorded which). This chain uses TRBV29-1 with TRBJ2-1; D may be TRBD2 (6 bases). The CDR3 sequence: CSVQRTTYNEQFF. The CDR3 DNA reads as TGCAGCGTTCAGAGGACTACCTACAATGAGCAGTTCTTC.